This T cell receptor (beta chain) was recovered during a study of T cell repertoires in cytomegalovirus infection. The CDR3 sequence is 14 residues long. TCRdb reanalysed the reads using MiXCR and keeps one entry per CDR3 protein. The sample records 600,000 to 800,000 distinct CDR3 sequences, 24% being singletons. A single count supports this clonotype. The junction departs from germline at one end; a sequencing error may be responsible. The chain links TRBV12-3 or TRBV12-4 to TRBJ2-1; D remains ambiguous. The receptor was isolated from a human donor in good health (CMV status not recorded). Some clones in this sample may be carry-over from other donors' samples. Source material: CD8+ T cells from PBMCs. As DNA, the CDR3 is TGTGCCAACAGTCCGGAGAGCTCCTACAATGAGCAGTTCTTC. Translating gives CANSPESSYNEQFF.